This TCR beta chain was found in a study of shared clonotypes between healthy human individuals (dated by TCRdb to 2019 to 2021). For the wider study: The cohort comprised a couple of women and a few men aged 18 to 49 years. Per donor, three plates each were used for CD4 naive and CD4 memory, two for CD8 naive, and one for CD8 memory. The study deeply sequenced blood TCR repertoires of five healthy adults to estimate repertoire size and the extent of clonotype sharing between individuals. Different laboratories and diverse techniques were used to prepare libraries and sequence TCR repertoires, to increase sequencing depth and limit assay-specific biases. Each donor's leukapheresis produced roughly between roughly 0.9 and 9 billion PBMCs. General study outcomes and caveats: Clonotypes shared by all four sorted-subset donors showed higher generation probabilities than non-shared clonotypes. Even with the large sequencing depth, rarefaction of the sorted-subset datasets indicated that sequencing was incomplete. Sampling was restricted to blood, and TCR repertoires in tissues likely differ from the TCR repertoires found in blood. Sharing across a few donors was observed for approximately 5% of naive CD4, 3.5% of naive CD8, around 2.5% of memory CD4, and roughly 0.43% of memory CD8 clonotypes. Based on pairwise subsampling, the degree of clonotype sharing among donors was expected to be affected by sequencing depth. Because the study included only a small number of donors, the genetic and exposure-history diversity represented was limited. Naive subsets generally had larger estimated clonotype richness than memory subsets.

To note about this clone: No cognate antigen has been identified for it. One base away there is no much larger clone; base qualities are not given.

Donors were healthy HIV-negative adults with no recently reported acute infections or vaccinations. Every donor was a Caucasian adult residing in Nashville, Tennessee, USA. Magnetic negative selection was used to enrich CD4+ T cells, after which naive cells were positively selected on CD45RA and the negative fraction became the memory subset. After blood collection by leukapheresis, PBMCs were isolated using Ficoll-Histopaque density gradient centrifugation and then cryopreserved in the vapor phase of liquid nitrogen. Analytical flow cytometry was used to check the purity and quantity of each magnetically sorted T cell population. Each sorted fraction had its genomic DNA isolated and then quantified by UV absorbance on a Nanodrop 2000c. Using the deep immunoSEQ assay, multiplex PCR amplified TCR CDR3 regions from genomic DNA. For each cell subset, the extracted genomic DNA was distributed evenly across all wells of several immunoSEQ 96-well plates, and each plate served as one replicate. For sorted subsets, approximately 210 ng genomic DNA, equal to 30,000 or so T cell genomes, was loaded into each replicate PCR. Purified libraries were measured with a Qubit 3.0 fluorometer, size-checked on a Bioanalyzer 2100, and measured again with the KAPA Library Quantification kit. Every immunoSEQ 96-well plate was sequenced on a dedicated single-read 150-cycle Illumina NextSeq 550 flow cell. The study's processing was this. Because the immunoSEQ output included only junctional sequences and no quality scores, the filtering could not be the same as the filtering used for full-length reads. Sequences were annotated with PyIR, a Python wrapper for IgBLAST v1.9, using IMGT germline references to assign V/J genes and CDR3. Any read was removed if the V/J assignment was weak (E-value above 1e-6), the CDR3 was missing, or the read contained stop codons, out-of-frame junctions, or ambiguous translated residues. V3J clonotypes were defined by identical inferred V gene, J gene, and CDR3 amino acid sequence. Percentage overlap between repertoires was calculated by dividing the number of shared unique clonotypes by the size of the smaller repertoire. RTK rarefaction, the Chao1 estimator, and Recon v2.1 estimates of unobserved clonotypes were used to assess repertoire richness. For all TCRbeta clonotypes obtained by the gDNA method from several donors, generation probabilities were computed with OLGA. TCRdb retrieved this table from immuneACCESS and kept in-frame rearrangements only. Not all clones are present; in checked studies, unresolved V genes account for under half, and no reason is known for the remainder. V and J calls and clone size are given by that table; D and trimming were obtained from the DNA. The sample records 2,100,000 or so clones, approximately 94% of which are singletons. Less than 0.15% of the sample lies in the top ten.

Trimming takes 2 bases from V and 2 bases from J, and the germline ends sit 9 bases apart. The germline V gene provides CDR1 KGHSH and CDR2 LQKENI. CDR3 length: 14 amino acids, cysteine to phenylalanine. Only the CDR3 portion is preserved as DNA: 42 bases, with reading frame beginning at the first base. Sequencing was performed on naive CD4+ T cells sorted from blood. This specimen's cell subset or site label, interpreted: CD45RA+ positively selected. The chain links TRBV18 with TRBJ2-5; no confident D gene assignment can be made. This sequence originates from a man in his late teens or twenties in good health. CDR3 reads: CASSPLLQQETQYF. The nucleotide sequence reads TGTGCCAGCTCACCATTGTTACAGCAAGAGACCCAGTACTTC.